This TCR beta chain was recorded in a study of T cell clonotyping in hematopoietic cell transplantation. Study results and limitations: Recipient TCR diversity dropped after transplant; expanded clonotypes rose from day 30 to 180. Few recipient clonotypes overlapped donors; over 95% were de novo at given depth. Broader posttransplant TCR repertoire diversity was predicted by graft donor and pretransplant recipient Inverse Simpson Index values.

As for this clone: Its antigen is undetermined.

The protocol was immunoSEQ multiplex PCR, while the TCRdb copy is restricted to in-frame clones and leaves out a portion. The repertoire holds some 1,200 clones, with approximately 51% as singletons. This sample comprised PBMCs, obtained 180 days after allogeneic stem cell transplant. The TCR was taken from a male patient aged 45-60 years who had an allogeneic stem cell transplant from an unrelated donor, so T cells may come from the graft donor. Some clones in this sample may be carry-over from other donors' samples.

DNA of the CDR3: TGTGCCAGCAGCTTCCGACAGGGGACCCACGAGCAGTACTTC. It translates to CASSFRQGTHEQYF. The chain recombines TRBV13 with TRBJ2-7; 8 bases fit TRBD1. The CDR3 is 14 residues long. Germline V gives CDR1 PRHDT, CDR2 FYEKMQ (reference sequence). With V trimmed by 3 bases and J by 5 bases, 6 bases remained unmatched. The variable domain in full, completed from reference TRBV13 and TRBJ2-7, reads AAGVIQSPRHLIKEKRETATLKCYPIPRHDTVYWYQQGPGQDPQFLISFYEKMQSDKGSIPDRFSAQQFSDYHSELNMSSLELGDSALYFCASSFRQGTHEQYFGPGTRLTVT.